The clone carrying this TCR beta chain was seen many times. TCRdb called the RT-PCR reads again in MiXCR, with one record for every CDR3 protein. Found here are fewer than 800,000 distinct CDR3 sequences, 14% of them singletons; the top ten hold roughly 4%. What was sequenced was memory CD4+ T cells from blood. The receptor comes from a female donor in good health, serving as a healthy control.

This CDR3 is CASSPGRSGDTIYF. In DNA, the CDR3 is TGCGCCAGCAGCCCGGGACGATCGGGGGACACCATATATTTT. This chain links TRBV4-3 with TRBJ1-3, with D tentatively TRBD1 (5 bases). Trimming pared 4 bases from V and 8 bases from J, leaving 15 bases between. Germline lookup yields CDR1 LGHNA and CDR2 YSLEER. The CDR3 loop spans 14 amino acids.